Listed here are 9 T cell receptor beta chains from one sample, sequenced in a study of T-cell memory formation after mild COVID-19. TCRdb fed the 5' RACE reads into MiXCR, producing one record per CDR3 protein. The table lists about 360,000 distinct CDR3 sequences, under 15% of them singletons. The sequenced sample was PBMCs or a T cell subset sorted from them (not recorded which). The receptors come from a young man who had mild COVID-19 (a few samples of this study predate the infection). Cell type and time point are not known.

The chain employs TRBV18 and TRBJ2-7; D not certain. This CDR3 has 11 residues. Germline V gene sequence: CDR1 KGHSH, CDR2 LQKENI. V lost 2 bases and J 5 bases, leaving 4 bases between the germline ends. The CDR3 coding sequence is TGTGCCAGCTCACCAGATCACGAGCAGTACTTC. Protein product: CASSPDHEQYF.

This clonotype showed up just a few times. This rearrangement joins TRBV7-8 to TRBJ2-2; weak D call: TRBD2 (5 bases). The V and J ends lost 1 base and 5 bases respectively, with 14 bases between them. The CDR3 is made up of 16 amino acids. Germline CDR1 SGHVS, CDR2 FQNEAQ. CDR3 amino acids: CASSLGRPRGTGELFF. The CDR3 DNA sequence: TGTGCCAGCAGCTTAGGCAGGCCTCGAGGGACCGGGGAGCTGTTTTTT.

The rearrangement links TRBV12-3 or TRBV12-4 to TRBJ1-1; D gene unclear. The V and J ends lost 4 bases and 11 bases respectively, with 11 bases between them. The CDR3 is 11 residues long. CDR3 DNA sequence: TGTGCCAGCAGTTCAGCGATGGCCGCTTTCTTT. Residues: CASSSAMAAFF.

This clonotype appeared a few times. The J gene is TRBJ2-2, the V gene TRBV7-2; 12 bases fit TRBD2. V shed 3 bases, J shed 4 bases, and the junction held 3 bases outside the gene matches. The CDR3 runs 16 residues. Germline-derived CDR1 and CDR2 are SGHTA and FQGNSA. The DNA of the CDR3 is TGTGCCAGCAGCTTCCGACTAGCGGGAGCCACCGGGGAGCTGTTTTTT. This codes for CASSFRLAGATGELFF.

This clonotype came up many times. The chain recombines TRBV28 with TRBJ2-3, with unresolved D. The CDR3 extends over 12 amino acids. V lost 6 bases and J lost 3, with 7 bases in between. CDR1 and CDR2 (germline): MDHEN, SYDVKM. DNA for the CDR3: TGTGCCAGCAGATCCGTGACAGATACGCAGTATTTT. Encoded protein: CASRSVTDTQYF. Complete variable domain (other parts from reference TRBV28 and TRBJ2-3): DVKVTQSSRYLVKRTGEKVFLECVQDMDHENMFWYRQDPGLGLRLIYFSYDVKMKEKGDIPEGYSVSREKKERFSLILESASTNQTSMYLCASRSVTDTQYFGPGTRLTVL.

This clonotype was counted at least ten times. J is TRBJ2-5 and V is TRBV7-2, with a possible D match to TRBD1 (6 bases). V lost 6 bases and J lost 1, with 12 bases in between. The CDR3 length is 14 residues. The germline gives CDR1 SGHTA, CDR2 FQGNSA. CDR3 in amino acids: CASRKDRIQETQYF. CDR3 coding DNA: TGTGCCAGCAGGAAAGACAGGATCCAAGAGACCCAGTACTTC.

The CDR3 coding sequence is TGTGCCAGCAGTTACCCCCCCGTCCCTGAGCAGTTCTTC. Amino acid sequence: CASSYPPVPEQFF. V is TRBV6-5 and J is TRBJ2-1; D unclear. This CDR3 contains 13 residues. The V gene's germline CDR1 is MNHEY and CDR2 SVGAGI. The V end was cut by 2 bases, the J end by 9 bases, with 11 bases between.

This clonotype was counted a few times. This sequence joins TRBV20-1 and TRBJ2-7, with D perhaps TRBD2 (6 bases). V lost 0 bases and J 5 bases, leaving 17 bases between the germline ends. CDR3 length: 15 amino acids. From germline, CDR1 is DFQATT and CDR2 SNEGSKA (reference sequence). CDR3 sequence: CSARDILEGLNEQYF. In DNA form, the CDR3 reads TGCAGTGCTAGAGATATTTTGGAGGGCTTGAACGAGCAGTACTTC.

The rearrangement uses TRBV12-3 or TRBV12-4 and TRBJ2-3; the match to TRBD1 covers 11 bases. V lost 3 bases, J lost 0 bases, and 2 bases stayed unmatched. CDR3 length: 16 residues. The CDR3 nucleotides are TGTGCCAGCAGTTTCGGGACAGGGGGTAGCACAGATACGCAGTATTTT. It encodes CASSFGTGGSTDTQYF.